The present entry profiles one T cell receptor beta chain with its context. The protocol was immunoSEQ multiplex PCR, while the TCRdb copy is restricted to in-frame clones and leaves out a portion. Of approximately 100,000 clones listed, roughly 83% are singletons. This entry belongs to a study of control samples from healthy donors and cancer patients. The length of the CDR3 is 12 residues. V was trimmed by 2 bases and J by 5 bases, leaving 9 bases between them. The germline gives CDR1 GTSNPN, CDR2 SVGIG (reference sequence). Source material: PBMCs. The clonotype originates from a man between 70 and 80 years old with lung cancer. V is TRBV30 and J is TRBJ1-2; D uncertain. CDR3: CAWSPTPYGYTF. The CDR3 DNA reads TGTGCCTGGAGTCCTACACCGTATGGCTACACCTTC.